This entry lists 18 T cell receptor beta chains sequenced from one sample in a study of blood T cell repertoires in COVID-19. Clones were sequenced by immunoSEQ multiplex PCR, and TCRdb holds only the in-frame ones, with some missing. Of under 300,000 clones listed, 83% are singletons. Sequenced: peripheral blood. Receptor source: a human donor in a cohort sampled during active COVID-19.

This chain links TRBV6-1 with TRBJ2-3; a possible D gene is TRBD1 (6 bases). The CDR3 loop spans 17 amino acids. Trimming cost V 4 bases and J 5 bases, with 22 bases left between them. Germline V gene data show CDR1 as MNHNS and CDR2 as SASEGT. Here the CDR3 DNA reads TGTGCCAGCAGTGTAGAAAATGGACAGTTCGTAAGAGATACGCAGTATTTT. Its translation: CASSVENGQFVRDTQYF.

The chain has TRBV7-9 and TRBJ1-1; TRBD1 matches at 7 bases. Germline-derived CDR1 and CDR2 are SEHNR and FQNEAQ (reference sequence). V lost 2 bases, J lost 4 bases, and 4 bases stayed unmatched. This CDR3 has 14 amino acids. This CDR3 reads CASSLHGTATEAFF. The CDR3 DNA reads as TGTGCCAGCAGCTTACACGGGACAGCCACTGAAGCTTTCTTT. Supplemented by reference TRBV7-9 and TRBJ1-1, the full variable domain reads DTGVSQNPRHKITKRGQNVTFRCDPISEHNRLYWYRQTLGQGPEFLTYFQNEAQLEKSRLLSDRFSAERPKGSFSTLEIQRTEQGDSAMYLCASSLHGTATEAFFGQGTRLTVV.

This chain uses TRBV15 with TRBJ2-7, with D possibly being TRBD2 (6 bases). Trimming stripped 3 bases from V and 3 bases from J, with 12 bases between. In germline, CDR1 is LNHNV, CDR2 YYDKDF (reference sequence). The CDR3 contains 14 residues. The CDR3 DNA reads TGTGCCACCAGCAGTGGAGGGATCTACTACGAGCAGTACTTC. Amino acids: CATSSGGIYYEQYF.

Remarks on this clone: The DNA is omitted, as the CDR3 cannot be located on it reliably, and the CDR3 follows TCRdb's listing. The rearrangement uses TRBV29-1 and TRBJ2-7; TRBD1 is the table's D call, not checked against the DNA. The length of the CDR3 is 13 amino acids, counting both ends. The germline V gene encodes CDR1 SQVTM and CDR2 ANQGSEA. The CDR3 spells CSVRARGLYEQYF.

This chain uses TRBV19 with TRBJ2-5; 10 bases map to TRBD2. V lost 3 bases, J lost 1 base, and 5 bases stayed unmatched. Germline CDR1 and CDR2: LNHDA and SQIVND (reference sequence). The CDR3 spans 16 residues. The CDR3 bases are TGTGCCAGTAGTATTGGCCTAGCGGGGGCCCAAGAGACCCAGTACTTC. Protein sequence: CASSIGLAGAQETQYF.

This chain uses TRBV6-5 with TRBJ1-2; weak D call: TRBD1 (6 bases). The germline V and J ends were trimmed by 3 bases and 8 bases, with 19 bases remaining between them. The CDR3 covers 15 residues. Germline V gene lookup returns CDR1 MNHEY and CDR2 SVGAGI. The CDR3 DNA sequence: TGTGCCAGCAGTTATTCCTACAGGGACGTAATGGGCTACACCTTC. This codes for CASSYSYRDVMGYTF.

The rearrangement links TRBV7-2 to TRBJ1-1, with unresolved D. V shed 2 bases and J shed 4 bases, with 11 bases lying between them. The V gene's germline CDR1 is SGHTA and CDR2 FQGNSA. This CDR3 region has 14 residues. CDR3 in amino acids: CASSLRGPSTEAFF. For the CDR3, the DNA is TGTGCCAGCAGCTTACGAGGGCCGAGCACTGAAGCTTTCTTT.

In its sample, this clone was seen many times. The chain combines TRBV9 with TRBJ2-7, with 9 bases aligning to TRBD2. This CDR3 spans 14 amino acids. V lost 4 bases, J lost 2 bases, and 4 bases stayed unmatched. Germline loops: CDR1 SGDLS, CDR2 YYNGEE. In DNA, the CDR3 is TGTGCCAGCAGCCCGGGACTAGCCCCCTACGAGCAGTACTTC. It specifies CASSPGLAPYEQYF. Variable domain in full (rest from reference TRBV9 and TRBJ2-7): DSGVTQTPKHLITATGQRVTLRCSPRSGDLSVYWYQQSLDQGLQFLIQYYNGEERAKGNILERFSAQQFPDLHSELNLSSLELGDSALYFCASSPGLAPYEQYFGPGTRLTVT.

This clone was detected only once. The chain recombines TRBV12-3 or TRBV12-4 with TRBJ1-5, with a tentative D call TRBD1 (5 bases). The CDR3 loop spans 13 amino acids. Trimming pared 6 bases from V and 7 bases from J, leaving 13 bases between. CDR3 bases: TGTGCCAGCAGCCTCAGGGAAAAGCAGCCCCAGCATTTT. This translates into CASSLREKQPQHF.

The chain uses TRBV2 and TRBJ2-5, with 10 bases identical to TRBD1. The V gene end was trimmed by 5 bases and the J gene end by 2 bases; junction bases not matched to a gene: 5. The CDR3 has 15 residues. From germline, CDR1 is SNHLY and CDR2 FYNNEI. The chain's CDR3 is CASSLDRGIQETQYF. The CDR3 nucleotides read TGTGCCAGCAGTTTGGACAGGGGGATTCAAGAGACCCAGTACTTC.

The rearrangement links TRBV19 to TRBJ2-1; 10 nucleotides agree with TRBD1. The CDR3 runs to 13 residues. In germline, CDR1 is LNHDA, CDR2 SQIVND (reference sequence). The J segment lost 9 bases and the V segment lost 9 bases, leaving 8 bases of the junction unmatched. The CDR3 DNA follows: TGTGCCAGCACCGGGACAGGGGTTGGTGAGCAGTTCTTC. Translation gives CASTGTGVGEQFF.

This rearrangement joins TRBV6-5 to TRBJ1-1, with D uncertain. Germline V gives CDR1 MNHEY, CDR2 SVGAGI. V was trimmed by 7 bases and J by 1 base, leaving 10 bases between them. This CDR3 has 13 amino acids. The CDR3 loop reads CASMRSPNTEAFF. CDR3 sequence (DNA): TGTGCCAGCATGCGGTCACCGAACACTGAAGCTTTCTTT.

The chain carries TRBV19 and TRBJ1-1, with TRBD1 matching over 9 bases. CDR1 is LNHDA, CDR2 SQIVND, per germline (reference sequence). J lost 0 bases, V lost 7 bases, and 12 bases had no gene match. This CDR3 spans 17 amino acids. The CDR3 spells CASTIDDRGFMNTEAFF. Written as DNA, the CDR3 is TGTGCCAGTACCATAGATGACAGGGGGTTCATGAACACTGAAGCTTTCTTT. The variable domain in full, with the rest retrieved from reference TRBV19 and TRBJ1-1, is DGGITQSPKYLFRKEGQNVTLSCEQNLNHDAMYWYRQDPGQGLRLIYYSQIVNDFQKGDIAEGYSVSREKKESFPLTVTSAQKNPTAFYLCASTIDDRGFMNTEAFFGQGTRLTVV.

The chain recombines TRBV7-2 with TRBJ2-7; TRBD1 matches 7 bases. CDR1 and CDR2 (germline): SGHTA, FQGNSA. The trim removed 5 bases at V and 4 bases at J, leaving 8 bases unmatched. This CDR3 spans 14 amino acids. CDR3 DNA: TGTGCCAGCAGCGAACTACAGGGGAAATACGAGCAGTACTTC. Amino acids: CASSELQGKYEQYF. The complete variable domain, with remaining parts taken from reference TRBV7-2 and TRBJ2-7, reads GAGVSQSPSNKVTEKGKDVELRCDPISGHTALYWYRQSLGQGLEFLIYFQGNSAPDKSGLPSDRFSAERTGGSVSTLTIQRTQQEDSAVYLCASSELQGKYEQYFGPGTRLTVT.

The V call is TRBV27, the J call TRBJ1-2; 8 bases are a match to TRBD1. Germline V lookup: CDR1 MNHEY, CDR2 SMNVEV (reference sequence). Germline trimming cut 4 bases from V and 5 bases from J; bases unmatched to any gene: 3. The CDR3 contains 13 residues. CDR3 DNA: TGTGCCAGCAGTTCGGGACAGGCGTATGGCTACACCTTC. Amino acid sequence: CASSSGQAYGYTF.

This clone was seen once. The V call is TRBV6-6, the J call TRBJ1-5, with 7 bases that match TRBD1. This CDR3 comprises 14 residues. Trimming took 6 bases from V and 4 from J; bases not matched to a gene: 6. Germline CDR1 MNHNY, CDR2 SVGAGI (reference sequence). The CDR3 DNA sequence: TGTGCCAGCAGGGGACAGTATTGGAATCAGCCCCAGCATTTT. It yields the protein CASRGQYWNQPQHF.

V is TRBV19 and J is TRBJ2-7, with TRBD1 identical over 8 bases. V lost 6 bases and J lost 1; bases outside the gene matches: 8. Germline V gene data show CDR1 as LNHDA and CDR2 as SQIVND (reference sequence). The CDR3 length is 15 residues. The CDR3 nucleotides read TGTGCCAGTAGACAAATCGGGACAGGTTCCTACGAGCAGTACTTC. Translation gives CASRQIGTGSYEQYF.

This clone was detected once. V is TRBV18 and J is TRBJ2-3, with D maybe TRBD2 (5 bases). Trimming pared 5 bases from V and 6 bases from J, leaving 21 bases between. The CDR3 consists of 16 residues. Germline V gene sequence: CDR1 KGHSH, CDR2 LQKENI. The CDR3 loop is CASSSSSGLVGDTQYF. The CDR3 region has the DNA TGTGCCAGCTCATCCTCTAGTGGACTGGTGGGGGATACGCAGTATTTT.